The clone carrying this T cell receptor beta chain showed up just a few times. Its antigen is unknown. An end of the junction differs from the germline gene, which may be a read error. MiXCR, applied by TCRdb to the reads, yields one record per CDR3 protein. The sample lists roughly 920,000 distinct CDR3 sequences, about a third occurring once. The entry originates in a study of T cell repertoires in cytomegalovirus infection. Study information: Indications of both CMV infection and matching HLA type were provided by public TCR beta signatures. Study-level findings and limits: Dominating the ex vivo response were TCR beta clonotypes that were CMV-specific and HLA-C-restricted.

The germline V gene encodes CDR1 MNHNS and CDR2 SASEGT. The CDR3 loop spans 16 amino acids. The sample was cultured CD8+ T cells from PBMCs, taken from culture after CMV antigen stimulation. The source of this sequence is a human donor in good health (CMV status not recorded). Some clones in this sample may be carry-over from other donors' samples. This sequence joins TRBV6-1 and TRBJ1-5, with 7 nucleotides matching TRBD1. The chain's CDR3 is CASREGTGAVYQPQHF. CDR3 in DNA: TGTGCCAGCAGGGAAGGAACAGGGGCGGTGTACCAGCCCCAGCATTTT.